Below, 18 T cell receptor beta chains from the same sample are listed, as sequenced in a study of blood T cell repertoires in COVID-19. The method was immunoSEQ multiplex PCR; TCRdb's version includes in-frame clones alone and lacks a portion of them. The repertoire consists of 400,000 or so clones, with about 91% occurring once and the leading ten covering approximately 1.5%. The sample comprised peripheral blood. Every receptor here comes from a woman aged 35 to 49 with COVID-19, enrolled during active disease.

This chain links TRBV7-9 with TRBJ1-2; 10 nucleotides align to TRBD1. The CDR3 is 16 amino acids. Germline-derived CDR1 and CDR2 are SEHNR and FQNEAQ (reference sequence). The ends lost 0 bases at V and 7 bases at J; junction bases unmatched: 8. This chain's CDR3 is CASSLAETGGGGGYTF. The CDR3 region has the DNA TGTGCCAGCAGCTTAGCGGAGACAGGGGGCGGAGGTGGCTACACCTTC.

Points on this clone: The junction departs from germline at one end; a sequencing error may be responsible. As DNA, the CDR3 is TGTGCCACCAGCAGAGAAGGGACAGGTTTCTCTTTTAACTCTGGCTACACCTTC. Residues: CATSREGTGFSFNSGYTF. This chain links TRBV15 with TRBJ1-2, with 8 bases that match TRBD1. Per germline, CDR1 LNHNV and CDR2 YYDKDF (reference sequence). This CDR3 has 18 amino acids.

CDR3 region: CSLNRVGETQYF. In nucleotides, the CDR3 is TGCAGCTTAAACAGGGTAGGGGAGACCCAGTACTTC. The genes are TRBV29-1 and TRBJ2-5; perhaps TRBD1 as D (6 bases). Germline V gives CDR1 SQVTM, CDR2 ANQGSEA. The CDR3 covers 12 residues. Deletions cut 8 bases from V and 5 bases from J, with 15 bases between.

This rearrangement joins TRBV10-3 to TRBJ1-6; TRBD1 matches 7 bases. CDR1 is ENHRY, CDR2 SYGVKD, per germline. J lost 14 bases, V lost 7 bases, and 11 bases had no gene match. This CDR3 is built from 13 residues. CDR3 amino acids: CAIMEQDRNALHF. In nucleotides, the CDR3 is TGTGCCATCATGGAACAGGACAGGAATGCCCTCCACTTT.

The CDR3 sequence is CASSLGLHTEAFF. CDR3 nucleotide sequence: TGCGCCAGCAGCTTGGGACTTCACACTGAAGCTTTCTTT. This chain links TRBV5-1 with TRBJ1-1, with D hard to call. V was cut by 0 bases and J by 3 bases, with 6 bases left in between. The CDR3 consists of 13 residues. CDR1 and CDR2 (germline): SGHRS, YFSETQ.

The CDR3 spells CASSIEWPYEQYF. The CDR3 coding sequence is TGTGCCAGTAGTATCGAATGGCCCTACGAGCAGTACTTC. The rearrangement uses TRBV19 and TRBJ2-7, with no clear D. Trimming shortened V by 3 bases and J by 2 bases, and 8 bases separated the two germline ends. The length of the CDR3 is 13 residues. The V gene's germline CDR1 is LNHDA and CDR2 SQIVND (reference sequence).

V and J are TRBV5-1 and TRBJ1-1, with 10 bases matching TRBD1. V trimming: 4 bases; J trimming: 7 bases; junction bases outside the gene matches: 7. The CDR3 length is 14 residues. Germline V gene data show CDR1 as SGHRS and CDR2 as YFSETQ. The CDR3 nucleotides are TGCGCCAGCAGCCCCGGGACAGGGGCTAGTGAAGCTTTCTTT. Its translation: CASSPGTGASEAFF.

V and J are TRBV7-9 and TRBJ2-1; 8 bases match TRBD2. Germline CDR1 SEHNR, CDR2 FQNEAQ (reference sequence). CDR3 size: 16 residues. With 5 bases clipped from V and 7 bases from J, the junction kept 13 bases outside the gene matches. CDR3 in DNA: TGTGCCAGCAGCACCTTAAAAGCGGGGGCTAGGAATGAGCAGTTCTTC. Its protein is CASSTLKAGARNEQFF.

The chain combines TRBV14 with TRBJ2-3; 12 bases line up with TRBD2. V shed 4 bases and J 1 base; nucleotides not matched to a gene: 15. The CDR3 loop spans 20 amino acids. In germline, CDR1 is SGHDN, CDR2 FVKESK. The CDR3 sequence is CASSRLKGLAGLSGTDTQYF. In DNA form, the CDR3 reads TGTGCCAGCAGCCGCTTAAAAGGACTAGCGGGACTGAGTGGCACAGATACGCAGTATTTT.

The chain's CDR3 is CASSPLRGDPSIKNIQYF. CDR3 bases: TGTGCCAGCAGCCCTCTGCGGGGGGATCCATCTATCAAAAACATTCAGTACTTC. V gene TRBV6-2 or TRBV6-3 combines with J gene TRBJ2-4; 8 bases fit TRBD2. Germline lookup yields CDR1 MNHEY and CDR2 SVGEGT. This CDR3 region has 18 residues. Trimming took 6 bases from V and 3 from J; bases not matched to a gene: 16.

The chain employs TRBV6-5 and TRBJ1-2, with 7 bases lining up with TRBD1. The length of the CDR3 is 15 residues. In germline, CDR1 is MNHEY, CDR2 SVGAGI. V shed 10 bases and J 2 bases; nucleotides not matched to a gene: 13. The CDR3 sequence: CATSSPQTGNYGYTF. CDR3 DNA: TGTGCCACCTCAAGCCCCCAGACAGGGAACTATGGCTACACCTTC.

The genes are TRBV15 and TRBJ2-2, with 7 bases matching TRBD2. CDR3 length: 19 residues. Looked up from germline, CDR1 is LNHNV and CDR2 is YYDKDF (reference sequence). V dropped 2 bases and J dropped 2; count of bases not matched to a gene: 14. CDR3 in amino acids: CATSRPPGREGGNTGELFF. For the CDR3, the DNA is TGTGCCACCAGCAGACCCCCGGGGAGGGAAGGAGGAAACACCGGGGAGCTGTTTTTT.

The V and J genes are TRBV19 and TRBJ1-5, with a possible D match to TRBD1 (5 bases). This CDR3 has 13 amino acids. V lost 7 bases, J lost 4 bases, and 11 bases lay in between. Germline V gene data show CDR1 as LNHDA and CDR2 as SQIVND (reference sequence). In DNA, the CDR3 is TGTGCCAGTACGGGACTGGGAAATCAGCCCCAGCATTTT. Translating gives CASTGLGNQPQHF.

V usage is TRBV11-2 and J usage is TRBJ1-1, with 8 bases identical to TRBD1. This CDR3 is 13 amino acids long. Germline values: CDR1 SGHAT, CDR2 FQNNGV. With V trimmed by 4 bases and J by 9 bases, 7 bases remained unmatched. CDR3 sequence (DNA): TGTGCCAGCAGCTCTTTGACAGGGGCCCAAGCTTTCTTT. Amino acid sequence: CASSSLTGAQAFF.

The rearrangement uses TRBV5-1 and TRBJ2-7; TRBD1 matches at 11 bases. Germline V gene data show CDR1 as SGHRS and CDR2 as YFSETQ. Germline trimming cut 3 bases from V and 1 base from J; bases unmatched to any gene: 6. The CDR3 has 16 residues. CDR3 amino acids: CASSWRTGGLSYEQYF. CDR3 in DNA: TGCGCCAGCAGCTGGCGGACAGGGGGCTTGTCCTACGAGCAGTACTTC.

This chain uses TRBV18 with TRBJ2-1; D might be TRBD2 (5 bases). Trimming left V 2 bases short and J 9 bases short, with 8 bases between. CDR3 length equals 12 residues. Germline CDR1 reads KGHSH; CDR2 reads LQKENI. The CDR3 reads CASSPLRGEQFF. CDR3 DNA sequence: TGTGCCAGCTCACCATTACGGGGTGAGCAGTTCTTC.

CDR3 sequence reads: CASSPGGAGGNTIYF. CDR3 sequence (DNA): TGTGCCAGCAGCCCCGGGGGGGCGGGCGGAAACACCATATATTTT. The V and J genes are TRBV28 and TRBJ1-3, with D possibly being TRBD1 (6 bases). CDR1 is MDHEN and CDR2 is SYDVKM in the germline V gene. The CDR3 totals 15 residues. The ends were cut back, 6 bases at V and 4 bases at J, with 16 bases in the middle.

The V and J genes are TRBV18 and TRBJ1-6, with TRBD1 matching over 8 bases. With 3 bases clipped from V and 3 bases from J, the junction kept 4 bases outside the gene matches. Germline CDR1 reads KGHSH; CDR2 reads LQKENI. The CDR3 covers 16 residues. The CDR3 DNA reads as TGTGCCAGCTCACCGGGACAGGTGTTCTATAATTCACCCCTCCACTTT. Amino acid sequence: CASSPGQVFYNSPLHF.